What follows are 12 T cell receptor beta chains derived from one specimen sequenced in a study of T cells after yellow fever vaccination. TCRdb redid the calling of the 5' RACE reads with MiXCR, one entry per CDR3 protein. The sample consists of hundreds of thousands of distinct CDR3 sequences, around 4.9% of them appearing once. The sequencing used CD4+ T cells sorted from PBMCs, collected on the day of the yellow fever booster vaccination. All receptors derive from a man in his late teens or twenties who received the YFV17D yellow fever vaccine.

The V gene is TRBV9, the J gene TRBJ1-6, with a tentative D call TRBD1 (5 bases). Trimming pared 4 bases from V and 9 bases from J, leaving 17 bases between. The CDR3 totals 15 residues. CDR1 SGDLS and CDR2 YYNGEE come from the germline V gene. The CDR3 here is CASSPSGTLASPLHF. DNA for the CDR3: TGTGCCAGCAGCCCTTCCGGGACGTTGGCTTCACCCCTCCACTTT.

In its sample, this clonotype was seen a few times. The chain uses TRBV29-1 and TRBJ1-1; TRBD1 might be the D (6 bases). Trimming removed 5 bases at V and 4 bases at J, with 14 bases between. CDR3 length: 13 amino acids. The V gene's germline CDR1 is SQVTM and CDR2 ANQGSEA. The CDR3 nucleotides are TGCAGCGTTACCTCACAGGGTCTCACTGAAGCTTTCTTT. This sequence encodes CSVTSQGLTEAFF.

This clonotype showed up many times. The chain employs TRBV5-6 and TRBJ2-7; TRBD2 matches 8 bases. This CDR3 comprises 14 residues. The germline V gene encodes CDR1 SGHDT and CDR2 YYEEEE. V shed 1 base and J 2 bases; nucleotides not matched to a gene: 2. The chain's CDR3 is CASSLPGGTYEQYF. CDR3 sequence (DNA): TGTGCCAGCAGCTTGCCGGGGGGGACCTACGAGCAGTACTTC.

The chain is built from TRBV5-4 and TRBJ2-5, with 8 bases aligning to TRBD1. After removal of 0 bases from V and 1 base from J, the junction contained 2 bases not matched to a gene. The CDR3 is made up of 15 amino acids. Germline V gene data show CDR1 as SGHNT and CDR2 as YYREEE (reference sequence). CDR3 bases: TGTGCCAGCAGCTTGGAGGGACAGGCCCAAGAGACCCAGTACTTC. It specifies CASSLEGQAQETQYF. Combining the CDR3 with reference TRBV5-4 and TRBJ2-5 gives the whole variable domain ETGVTQSPTHLIKTRGQQVTLRCSSQSGHNTVSWYQQALGQGPQFIFQYYREEENGRGNFPPRFSGLQFPNYSSELNVNALELDDSALYLCASSLEGQAQETQYFGPGTRLLVL.

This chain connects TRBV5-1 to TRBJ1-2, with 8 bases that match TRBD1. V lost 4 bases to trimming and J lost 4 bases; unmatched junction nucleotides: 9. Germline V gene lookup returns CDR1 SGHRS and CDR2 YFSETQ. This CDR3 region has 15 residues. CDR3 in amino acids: CASSAGTGISYGYTF. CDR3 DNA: TGCGCCAGCAGCGCCGGGACAGGAATTTCCTATGGCTACACCTTC.

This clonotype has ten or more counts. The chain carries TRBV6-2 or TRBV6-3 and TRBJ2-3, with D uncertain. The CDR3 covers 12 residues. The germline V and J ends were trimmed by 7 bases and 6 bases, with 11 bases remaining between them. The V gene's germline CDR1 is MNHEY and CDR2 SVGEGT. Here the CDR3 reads CASTYSLDTQYF. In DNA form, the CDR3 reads TGTGCCAGCACCTACTCTCTCGATACGCAGTATTTT.

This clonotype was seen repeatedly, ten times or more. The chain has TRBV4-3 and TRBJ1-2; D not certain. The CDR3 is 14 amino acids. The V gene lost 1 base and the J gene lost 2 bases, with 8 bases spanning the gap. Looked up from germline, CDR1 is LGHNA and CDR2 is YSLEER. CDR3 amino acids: CASSQVPPNYGYTF. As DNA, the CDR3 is TGCGCCAGCAGCCAAGTTCCCCCAAACTATGGCTACACCTTC.

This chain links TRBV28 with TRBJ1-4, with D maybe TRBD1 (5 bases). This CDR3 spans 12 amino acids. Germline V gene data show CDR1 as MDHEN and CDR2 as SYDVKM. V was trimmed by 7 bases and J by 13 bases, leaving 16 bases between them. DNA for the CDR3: TGTGCCAGCACGGGGCCCCCTCGGGGACTGTTTTTT. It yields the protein CASTGPPRGLFF.

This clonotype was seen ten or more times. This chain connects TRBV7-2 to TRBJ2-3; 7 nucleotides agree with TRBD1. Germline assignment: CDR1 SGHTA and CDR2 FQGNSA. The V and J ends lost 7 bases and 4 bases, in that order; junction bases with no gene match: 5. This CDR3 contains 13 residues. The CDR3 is CASKSTGADTQYF. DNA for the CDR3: TGTGCCAGCAAATCAACAGGGGCAGATACGCAGTATTTT.

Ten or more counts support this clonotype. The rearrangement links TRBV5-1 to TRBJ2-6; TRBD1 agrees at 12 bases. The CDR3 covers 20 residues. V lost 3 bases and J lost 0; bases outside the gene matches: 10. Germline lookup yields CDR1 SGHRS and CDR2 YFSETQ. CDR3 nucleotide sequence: TGCGCCAGCAGCTGGGACAGGGGGCTTTCGAAATCCTCTGGGGCCAACGTCCTGACTTTC. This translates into CASSWDRGLSKSSGANVLTF.

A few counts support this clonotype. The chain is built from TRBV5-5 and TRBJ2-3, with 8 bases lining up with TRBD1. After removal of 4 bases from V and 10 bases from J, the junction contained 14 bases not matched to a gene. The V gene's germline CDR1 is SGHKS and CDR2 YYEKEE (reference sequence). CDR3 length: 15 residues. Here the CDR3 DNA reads TGTGCCAGCAGCGCCCCGGGGACAGGCCCTTCGGCGCAGTATTTT. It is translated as CASSAPGTGPSAQYF.

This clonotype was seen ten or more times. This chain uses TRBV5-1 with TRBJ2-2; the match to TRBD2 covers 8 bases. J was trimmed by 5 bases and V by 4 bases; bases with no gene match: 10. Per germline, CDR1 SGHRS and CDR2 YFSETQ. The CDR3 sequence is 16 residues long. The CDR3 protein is CASSRGLAGRTGELFF. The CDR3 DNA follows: TGCGCCAGCAGCCGCGGTTTAGCGGGGAGAACCGGGGAGCTGTTTTTT.